This entry features one T cell receptor (beta chain) sequence. The source of the sample is a study of T cells in tuberculosis. Background on the study: CD1B tetramers identified T cells specific for mycobacterial lipid GMM.

Looked up from germline, CDR1 is MNHEY and CDR2 is SVGAGI. The CDR3 spans 16 residues. The V end lost 4 bases, the J end lost 7 bases, and 20 bases lay between the germline ends. Cells were sorted from thawed PBMC rested overnight and stained with GMM-loaded CD1B tetramer, viability dye and anti-CD3. The CD1B tetramers carried C32 glucose monomycolate purified from Rhodococcus equi. Each donor contributed roughly 100,000 sorted tetramer-negative cells. TCR-alpha and TCR-beta chains were sequenced unpaired. Assay used: immunoSEQ multiplex PCR; TCRdb lists only in-frame clones, some missing. Of approximately 60,000 clones in the sample, 81% were seen once. Overall study results and limits: Low-affinity CD1B-GMM tetramer-binding T cells may have been missed.

The J gene is TRBJ1-5, the V gene TRBV6-5; a possible D gene is TRBD1 (6 bases). The sequencing sample was made of CD1b-GMM tetramer-negative cells sorted from PBMCs. This clonotype was sampled from an adult woman with latent tuberculosis. In DNA form, the CDR3 reads TGTGCCAGCAGTTCCAGGGGCTGGCTCCAAGACCAGCCCCAGCATTTT. It specifies CASSSRGWLQDQPQHF.